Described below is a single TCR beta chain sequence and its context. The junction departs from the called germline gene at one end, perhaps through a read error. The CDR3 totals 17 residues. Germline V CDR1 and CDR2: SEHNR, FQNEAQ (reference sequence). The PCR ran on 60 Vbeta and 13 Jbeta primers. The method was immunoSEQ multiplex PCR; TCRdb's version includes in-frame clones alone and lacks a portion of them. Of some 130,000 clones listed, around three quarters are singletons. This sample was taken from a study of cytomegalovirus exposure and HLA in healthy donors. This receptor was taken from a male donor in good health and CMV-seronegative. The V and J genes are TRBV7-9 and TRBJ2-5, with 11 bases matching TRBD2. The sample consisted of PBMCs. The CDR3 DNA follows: TGTTCCAGCAGCCCTCCTACCGGGACTAGCGGCCAAGAGACCCAGTACTTC. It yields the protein CSSSPPTGTSGQETQYF.